This T cell receptor beta chain was sequenced during a study of PD-1 blockade in classical Hodgkin lymphoma. Time point described: newly diagnosed, previously untreated cHL patient sample. Isolation of CD4+ T cells from thawed PBMCs was performed by magnetic negative selection. Researchers used newly diagnosed, untreated classical Hodgkin lymphoma PBMCs for comparison. Germline V CDR1 and CDR2: MNHEY, SMNVEV (reference sequence). The CDR3 consists of 13 residues. Trimming cost V 7 bases and J 4 bases, with 10 bases left between them. TCRdb's table, derived via immunoSEQ multiplex PCR, lists solely in-frame clones and lacks some. Of fewer than 40,000 clones detected, around 89% appear once; the ten largest clones hold roughly 1.2%.

The sequence was obtained from a human donor with classical Hodgkin lymphoma. Sequencing was done on a sample of CD4+ T cells from blood. The rearrangement links TRBV27 to TRBJ1-4, with D possibly matching TRBD1 (5 bases). In nucleotides, the CDR3 is TGTGCCAGCAAGACAGCCCTTAATGAAAAACTGTTTTTT. This gives the protein CASKTALNEKLFF.